This is a list of T cell receptor beta chains from one sample in a study of technical replicates of blood from a few donors. Method: immunoSEQ multiplex PCR; TCRdb's copy keeps in-frame clones and lacks some. The sample yields under 85,000 clones, about 97% seen once. Sequenced material: T cells isolated from PBMCs. These receptors came from a human donor in good health. Both conserved end residues are part of each CDR3. The order of the fields is V gene, D gene, J gene, CDR3 protein. The D gene is left open where the match is weak.

V gene: TRBV9
D gene: .
J gene: TRBJ2-1
CDR3 protein: CASSPTGPSYNEQFF

V gene: TRBV29-1
D gene: .
J gene: TRBJ2-5
CDR3 protein: CSVEGTLDIQETQYF

V gene: TRBV5-1
D gene: TRBD2
J gene: TRBJ2-5
CDR3 protein: CASSFWGTSGSPETQYF

V gene: TRBV19
D gene: .
J gene: TRBJ1-5
CDR3 protein: CASSPKGAGQPQHF

V gene: TRBV27
D gene: TRBD1
J gene: TRBJ2-7
CDR3 protein: CASSPTGLPYEQYF

V gene: TRBV7-9
D gene: .
J gene: TRBJ1-2
CDR3 protein: CASSLALQGGGYTF

V gene: TRBV5-8
D gene: .
J gene: TRBJ2-7
CDR3 protein: CASIRGYISYEQYF

V gene: TRBV15
D gene: TRBD1
J gene: TRBJ2-5
CDR3 protein: CATSRAGQQETQYF

V gene: TRBV28
D gene: .
J gene: TRBJ1-1
CDR3 protein: CASSLRWNSYTEAFF

V gene: TRBV27
D gene: TRBD1
J gene: TRBJ1-2
CDR3 protein: CASSPSGQGGIYGYTF

V gene: TRBV20-1
D gene: .
J gene: TRBJ1-2
CDR3 protein: CSARAPGGYTF

V gene: TRBV18
D gene: .
J gene: TRBJ1-1
CDR3 protein: CASSPTGATNTEAFF

V gene: TRBV5-1
D gene: .
J gene: TRBJ2-7
CDR3 protein: CASSLIDTSYEQYF

V gene: TRBV19
D gene: .
J gene: TRBJ2-4
CDR3 protein: CATRQVSKNIQYF

V gene: TRBV2
D gene: .
J gene: TRBJ1-3
CDR3 protein: CASSRDSSSGNTIYF

V gene: TRBV27
D gene: .
J gene: TRBJ1-1
CDR3 protein: CASGSGLGNTEAFF

V gene: TRBV6-5
D gene: .
J gene: TRBJ1-1
CDR3 protein: CASSYGGAGALRAFF

V gene: TRBV11-1
D gene: .
J gene: TRBJ2-1
CDR3 protein: CASSLVSSYNEQFF

V gene: TRBV9
D gene: .
J gene: TRBJ2-7
CDR3 protein: CASSVAELSYEQYF

V gene: TRBV30
D gene: TRBD2
J gene: TRBJ2-3
CDR3 protein: CAWKGLAGISTDTQYF

V gene: TRBV6-1
D gene: TRBD1
J gene: TRBJ2-5
CDR3 protein: CASSQDRGRETQYF

V gene: TRBV5-1
D gene: TRBD2
J gene: TRBJ2-1
CDR3 protein: CASGDSGRVAYNEQFF

V gene: TRBV4-1
D gene: .
J gene: TRBJ1-5
CDR3 protein: CASSSVADARNQPQHF

V gene: TRBV2
D gene: .
J gene: TRBJ1-1
CDR3 protein: CAIPGTLPAEAFF

V gene: TRBV27
D gene: .
J gene: TRBJ2-3
CDR3 protein: CASSVLPDTQYF

V gene: TRBV9
D gene: .
J gene: TRBJ1-2
CDR3 protein: CASSVGHFDNYGYTF

V gene: TRBV19
D gene: TRBD2
J gene: TRBJ2-1
CDR3 protein: CASSPGLAGDLYNEQFF

V gene: TRBV5-1
D gene: .
J gene: TRBJ2-3
CDR3 protein: CASSFAGITDTQYF

V gene: TRBV7-9
D gene: .
J gene: TRBJ2-1
CDR3 protein: CASSLEGASEQFF

V gene: TRBV9
D gene: .
J gene: TRBJ2-5
CDR3 protein: CASSVGVLETQYF

V gene: TRBV6-1
D gene: .
J gene: TRBJ1-1
CDR3 protein: CASSATGNTEAFF

V gene: TRBV7-9
D gene: TRBD2
J gene: TRBJ2-5
CDR3 protein: CASTLGTSVQETQYF

V gene: TRBV10-1
D gene: .
J gene: TRBJ2-2
CDR3 protein: CASSGPLQAGFNTGELFF

V gene: TRBV6-5
D gene: .
J gene: TRBJ1-1
CDR3 protein: CASRPQGFTEAFF

V gene: TRBV30
D gene: TRBD2
J gene: TRBJ2-2
CDR3 protein: CAQGGKGTGELFF

V gene: TRBV25-1
D gene: .
J gene: TRBJ1-2
CDR3 protein: CASSEYKYNDGYTF

V gene: TRBV11-2
D gene: TRBD2
J gene: TRBJ2-1
CDR3 protein: CASSLVSGGRVNNEQFF

V gene: TRBV5-4
D gene: .
J gene: TRBJ1-1
CDR3 protein: CASREAGAEAFF

V gene: TRBV2
D gene: .
J gene: TRBJ1-1
CDR3 protein: CASTGSGNTEAFF

V gene: TRBV2
D gene: .
J gene: TRBJ1-4
CDR3 protein: CASEDSFSEKLFF